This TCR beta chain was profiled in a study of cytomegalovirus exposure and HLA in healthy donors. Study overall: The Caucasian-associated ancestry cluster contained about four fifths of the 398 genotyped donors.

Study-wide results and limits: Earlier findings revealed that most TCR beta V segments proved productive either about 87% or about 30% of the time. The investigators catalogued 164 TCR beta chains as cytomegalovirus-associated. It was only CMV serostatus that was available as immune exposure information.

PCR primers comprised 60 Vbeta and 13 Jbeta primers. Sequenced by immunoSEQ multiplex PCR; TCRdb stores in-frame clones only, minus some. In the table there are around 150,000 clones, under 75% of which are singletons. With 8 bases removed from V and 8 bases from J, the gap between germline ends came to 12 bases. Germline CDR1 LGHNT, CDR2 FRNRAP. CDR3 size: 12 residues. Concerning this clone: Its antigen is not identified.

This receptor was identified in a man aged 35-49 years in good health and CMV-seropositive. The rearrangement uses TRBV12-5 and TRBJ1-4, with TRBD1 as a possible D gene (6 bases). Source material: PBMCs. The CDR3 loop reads CASKGEEEKLFF. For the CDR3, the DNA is TGTGCTAGTAAGGGGGAAGAGGAAAAACTGTTTTTT.